The 10 T cell receptor beta chains below come from one sample, sequenced in a study of PD-1 blockade in classical Hodgkin lymphoma. The time point is: cycle 4 day 1 (C4D1), after 6 weeks of nivolumab. Each patient experienced a relapse that followed autologous stem cell transplantation, and brentuximab vedotin exposure varied. Some clones are missing from TCRdb's copy, which holds only in-frame ones; the method was immunoSEQ multiplex PCR. The sample yields some 58,000 clones, just over 90% seen once. The specimen comprised peripheral blood mononuclear cells (PBMCs), sampled before the fourth cycle of nivolumab. These receptors originate from a human donor with classical Hodgkin lymphoma.

This chain links TRBV6-6 with TRBJ1-2, with 7 bases aligning to TRBD1. Germline lookup yields CDR1 MNHNY and CDR2 SVGAGI (reference sequence). The CDR3 contains 13 residues. V was clipped by 8 bases and J by 6 bases; unmatched bases: 9. CDR3 loop: CASGNSGGDGYTF. CDR3 DNA: TGTGCCAGCGGCAACTCAGGGGGGGATGGCTACACCTTC.

The chain carries TRBV10-2 and TRBJ2-7, with 9 bases aligning to TRBD2. Germline assignment: CDR1 WSHSY and CDR2 SAAADI. The junction had 10 bases not matched to a gene; V was cut back by 8 bases and J by 2 bases. The CDR3 runs 15 residues. The CDR3 DNA is TGCGCCAGCCTAAAAGCGGGGGGCTCTACCTACGAGCAGTACTTC. Its translation is CASLKAGGSTYEQYF.

This clone was seen just once. The V call is TRBV18, the J call TRBJ2-3, with 10 bases lining up with TRBD1. The length of the CDR3 is 15 residues. Germline V lookup: CDR1 KGHSH, CDR2 LQKENI. Trimming took 6 bases from V and 6 from J; bases not matched to a gene: 9. The CDR3 DNA reads TGTGCCAGCTCTTGGACAGGGGGGTCGAGTGATACGCAGTATTTT. Protein sequence: CASSWTGGSSDTQYF.

The chain uses TRBV7-8 and TRBJ2-1, with unresolved D. The germline V gene has CDR1 SGHVS and CDR2 FQNEAQ. This CDR3 is built from 12 residues. V was shortened by 1 base and J by 9 bases, with 7 bases between the two germline ends. The CDR3 DNA reads TGTGCCAGCAGCTTAGTTTACGCTGAGCAGTTCTTC. The encoded protein is CASSLVYAEQFF.

The chain employs TRBV10-3 and TRBJ1-5, with D tentatively TRBD1 (6 bases). Between the trimmed V and J ends, which lost 10 bases and 4 bases, there was a span of 17 bases. The CDR3 runs 14 residues. Per germline, CDR1 ENHRY and CDR2 SYGVKD. The CDR3 coding sequence is TGTGCCACCCGTATCGGGCAGGGGAATCAGCCCCAGCATTTT. It translates to CATRIGQGNQPQHF.

This clone was seen once. The chain employs TRBV4-1 and TRBJ1-6; D may be TRBD1 (6 bases). The germline V gene encodes CDR1 MGHRA and CDR2 YSYEKL. Trimming took 5 bases from V and 10 from J, leaving 15 bases between them. This CDR3 contains 14 residues. The CDR3 region is CASSIQGQDSPLHF. CDR3 nucleotides: TGCGCCAGCAGCATACAGGGTCAAGACTCACCCCTCCACTTT.

V usage is TRBV7-6 and J usage is TRBJ1-1; TRBD1 agrees at 7 bases. The CDR3 has 16 residues. Germline V lookup: CDR1 SGHVS, CDR2 FNYEAQ. V was clipped by 1 base and J by 6 bases; unmatched bases: 11. CDR3 in amino acids: CASSLGYSQGGSEAFF. CDR3 nucleotides: TGTGCCAGCAGCTTAGGTTACTCTCAGGGGGGTTCTGAAGCTTTCTTT.

In nucleotides, the CDR3 is TGTGCCAGCAGTCCACAAACAGGGAACGAGCAGTACTTC. Translation gives CASSPQTGNEQYF. The chain links TRBV28 to TRBJ2-7; TRBD1 might be the D (6 bases). Germline lookup yields CDR1 MDHEN and CDR2 SYDVKM. The CDR3 extends over 13 amino acids. Trimming stripped 5 bases from V and 5 bases from J, with 13 bases between.

The V and J genes are TRBV19 and TRBJ2-7, with TRBD2 identical over 12 bases. CDR1 and CDR2 from the germline V gene are LNHDA and SQIVND (reference sequence). The CDR3 covers 14 residues. With 3 bases clipped from V and 7 bases from J, the junction kept 4 bases outside the gene matches. CDR3: CASSIGGLAGEQYF. CDR3 DNA sequence: TGTGCCAGTAGTATCGGTGGACTAGCGGGGGAGCAGTACTTC.

CDR3 in amino acids: CASSPIDTPNQPQHF. The CDR3 region has the DNA TGTGCCAGCTCACCGATTGACACACCCAATCAGCCCCAGCATTTT. J is TRBJ1-5 and V is TRBV18; D unresolved. The V end was cut by 3 bases, the J end by 3 bases, with 12 bases between. Germline CDR1 KGHSH, CDR2 LQKENI. The CDR3 is 15 amino acids.